The entry below describes one TCR beta chain. Its specificity is not known. This sample was taken from a study of graft-versus-host responses after intestinal transplantation. Study-level information: Induction with anti-thymocyte globulin, then tacrolimus and steroids for roughly three years, was given to all recipients. The study's findings and limits: High graft-versus-host to host-versus-graft clonal ratios were found in allografts of patients who had graft-donor T cell macrochimerism.

Graft tissue processing released intraepithelial and lamina propria lymphocytes. Produced via immunoSEQ multiplex PCR; TCRdb's table is partial and in-frame only. Seen here are fewer than 25,000 clones, about 80% observed once, and the top ten hold 3%. V was trimmed by 6 bases and J by 5 bases, leaving 13 bases between them. The CDR3 loop spans 13 amino acids. The V gene's germline CDR1 is SNHLY and CDR2 FYNNEI. The V and J genes are TRBV2 and TRBJ2-5; a possible D gene is TRBD1 (6 bases). Sequences were derived from ileum tissue, sampled 12 days after intestinal transplant. The receptor's source is a human patient who received an intestinal transplant, so some T cells may come from the graft donor. The CDR3 nucleotides read TGTGCCAGCAGCCCGGGACATGGGGAGACCCAGTACTTC. This sequence encodes CASSPGHGETQYF.